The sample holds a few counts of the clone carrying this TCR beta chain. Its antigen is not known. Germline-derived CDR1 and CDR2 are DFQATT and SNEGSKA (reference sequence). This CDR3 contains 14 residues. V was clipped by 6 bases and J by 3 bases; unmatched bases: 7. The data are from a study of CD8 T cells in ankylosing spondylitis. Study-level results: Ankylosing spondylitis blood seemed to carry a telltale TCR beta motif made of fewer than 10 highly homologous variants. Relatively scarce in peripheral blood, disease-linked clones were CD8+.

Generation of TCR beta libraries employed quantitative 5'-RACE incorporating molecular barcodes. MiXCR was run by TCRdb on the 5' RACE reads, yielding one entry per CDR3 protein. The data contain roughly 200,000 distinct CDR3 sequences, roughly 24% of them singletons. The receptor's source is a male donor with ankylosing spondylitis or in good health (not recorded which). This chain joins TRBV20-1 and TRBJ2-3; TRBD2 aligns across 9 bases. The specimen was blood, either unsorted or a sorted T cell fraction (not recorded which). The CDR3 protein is CSAAPGLATDTQYF. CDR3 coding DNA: TGCAGTGCAGCACCGGGACTAGCAACAGATACGCAGTATTTT.